This T cell receptor beta chain was recovered during a study of shared clonotypes between healthy human individuals. Whole-study results and caveats: Non-shared clonotypes showed lower generation probabilities than clonotypes common to all four donors. Expectations were that clonotype sharing among donors would be affected by sequencing depth.

V lost 4 bases, J lost 2 bases, and 12 bases lay in between. Germline V CDR1 and CDR2: SGHRS, YFSETQ. This CDR3 has 14 residues. For each subset, genomic DNA was distributed in equal portions over several immunoSEQ plates. Per the study methods: Filtering of immunoSEQ junctional sequences could not match full-length read filtering. The method was immunoSEQ multiplex PCR; TCRdb's version includes in-frame clones alone and lacks a portion of them. That table furnishes V, J and clone size, whereas the DNA furnished D and trimming. The repertoire holds about 2.3 million clones, with about nine tenths as singletons. Points on this clone: Antigen specificity is unknown.

This sequence joins TRBV5-1 and TRBJ1-1; D gene uncertain. The receptor's source is a man aged 18 to 29 in good health. Some clones in this sample may be carry-over from other donors' samples. The sample consisted of naive CD4+ T cells from PBMCs. The subset was: CD45RA+ positively selected. CDR3 sequence reads: CASSRAAGNTEAFF. CDR3 DNA sequence: TGCGCCAGCAGCCGGGCGGCGGGCAACACTGAAGCTTTCTTT.